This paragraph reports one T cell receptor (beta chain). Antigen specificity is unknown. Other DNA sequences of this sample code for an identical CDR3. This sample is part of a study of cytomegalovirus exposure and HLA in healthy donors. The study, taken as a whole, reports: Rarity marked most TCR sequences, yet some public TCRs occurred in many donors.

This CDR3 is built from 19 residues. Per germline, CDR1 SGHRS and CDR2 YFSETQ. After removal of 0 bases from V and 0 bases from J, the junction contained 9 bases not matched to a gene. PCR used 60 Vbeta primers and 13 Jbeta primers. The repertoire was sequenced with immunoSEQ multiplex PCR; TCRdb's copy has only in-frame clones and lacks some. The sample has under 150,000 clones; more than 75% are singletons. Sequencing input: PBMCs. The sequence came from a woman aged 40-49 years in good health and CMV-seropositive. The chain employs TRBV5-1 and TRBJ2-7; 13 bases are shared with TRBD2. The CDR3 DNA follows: TGCGCCAGCAGCTTGGGCACCGGGACTAGCGGGACGAGCTCCTACGAGCAGTACTTC. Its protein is CASSLGTGTSGTSSYEQYF.